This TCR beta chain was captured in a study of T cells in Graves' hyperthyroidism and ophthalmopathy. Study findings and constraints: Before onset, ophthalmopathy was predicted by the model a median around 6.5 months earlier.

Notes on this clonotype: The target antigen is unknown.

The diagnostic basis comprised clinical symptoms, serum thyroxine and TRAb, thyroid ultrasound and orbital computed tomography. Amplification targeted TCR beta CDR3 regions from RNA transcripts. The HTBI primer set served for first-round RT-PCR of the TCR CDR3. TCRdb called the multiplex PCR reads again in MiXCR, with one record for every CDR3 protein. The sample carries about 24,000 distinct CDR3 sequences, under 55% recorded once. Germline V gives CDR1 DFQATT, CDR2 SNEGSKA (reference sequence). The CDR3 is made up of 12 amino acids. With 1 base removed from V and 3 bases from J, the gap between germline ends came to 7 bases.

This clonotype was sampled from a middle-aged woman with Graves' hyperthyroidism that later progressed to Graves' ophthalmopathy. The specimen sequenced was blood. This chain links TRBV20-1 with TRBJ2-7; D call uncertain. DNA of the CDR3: TGCAGTGCTAGAGCCAGCGACTACGAGCAGTACTTC. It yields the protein CSARASDYEQYF.